This is a list of T cell receptor beta chains from one sample in a study of blood T cell repertoires in COVID-19. Data came from immunoSEQ multiplex PCR; TCRdb stores just in-frame clones and leaves some out. The table shows tens of thousands of clones, with under 90% occurring only once. The sequenced sample consisted of peripheral blood. These receptors all stem from a man aged 70 or older who had recovered from COVID-19. Both conserved end residues are part of each CDR3. A D gene is named only where the DNA matches it firmly. The listing skips clone size in some rows; elsewhere it reads once, few, many or a size class.

few,TRBJ2-3,13,TRBV27,.,CASGPARADTQYF,TGTGCCAGCGGTCCTGCGCGGGCAGATACGCAGTATTTT
.,TRBJ2-7,15,TRBV11-2,TRBD1,CASSLVTTGDYEQYF,TGTGCCAGCAGCTTAGTCACGACAGGGGACTACGAGCAGTACTTC
.,TRBJ2-7,16,TRBV7-2,TRBD1,CASSGFGTAHSYEQYF,TGTGCCAGCAGCGGGTTTGGGACAGCCCATAGCTACGAGCAGTACTTC
.,TRBJ2-7,15,TRBV2,.,CASSAWAGATYEQYF,TGTGCCAGCAGTGCATGGGCAGGGGCAACCTACGAGCAGTACTTC
.,TRBJ1-5,13,TRBV2,TRBD1,CASRDRGHQPQHF,TGTGCCAGCAGGGACAGGGGACATCAGCCCCAGCATTTT
.,TRBJ2-7,15,TRBV5-4,.,CASSSGTSDSYEQYF,TGTGCCAGCAGCTCCGGGACATCGGACTCCTACGAGCAGTACTTC
few,TRBJ2-3,15,TRBV7-3,.,CASSRQGFTADTQYF,TGTGCCAGCAGCCGGCAGGGATTTACCGCAGATACGCAGTATTTT
.,TRBJ1-2,14,TRBV6-5,.,CASSPPGRGYGYTF,TGTGCCAGCAGTCCCCCCGGCAGGGGCTATGGCTACACCTTC
.,TRBJ2-5,15,TRBV5-1,.,CASSLVPGDQETQYF,TGCGCCAGCAGCTTGGTCCCAGGGGACCAAGAGACCCAGTACTTC
.,TRBJ2-5,16,TRBV2,.,CASSEQGIGVGETQYF,TGTGCCAGCAGTGAACAGGGGATCGGTGTGGGAGAGACCCAGTACTTC
.,TRBJ2-1,15,TRBV4-3,TRBD1,CASSQQGATYNEQFF,TGCGCCAGCAGCCAACAGGGGGCTACCTACAATGAGCAGTTCTTC
few,TRBJ2-5,20,TRBV18,.,CASSPSLISVPLADQETQYF,TGTGCCAGCTCACCCTCTCTCATCTCCGTCCCCCTGGCAGACCAAGAGACCCAGTACTTC
.,TRBJ2-5,16,TRBV6-2/TRBV6-3,TRBD1,CASSAAYRDRGETQYF,TGTGCCAGCAGCGCCGCATATCGGGACAGGGGAGAGACCCAGTACTTC
.,TRBJ2-3,14,TRBV2,.,CASEDRGGTDTQYF,TGTGCCAGTGAAGACAGGGGAGGGACAGATACGCAGTATTTT
.,TRBJ2-1,15,TRBV7-9,TRBD2,CASSQGLAGYNEQFF,TGTGCCAGCAGCCAAGGACTAGCGGGATACAATGAGCAGTTCTTC
.,TRBJ2-1,15,TRBV5-5,.,CASSGRIMDSPKQFF,TGTGCCAGCAGCGGAAGAATAATGGACAGCCCAAAGCAGTTCTTC
.,TRBJ2-7,14,TRBV9,TRBD1,CASSMGQVGYEQYF,TGTGCCAGCAGCATGGGACAGGTGGGCTACGAGCAGTACTTC
few,TRBJ2-1,13,TRBV5-1,.,CASSGSGADEQFF,TGCGCCAGCAGCGGCAGTGGGGCCGATGAGCAGTTCTTC
.,TRBJ2-2,16,TRBV5-1,TRBD2,CASSLIAGVDTGELFF,TGCGCCAGCAGCTTGATAGCGGGAGTTGACACCGGGGAGCTGTTTTTT
.,TRBJ2-7,15,TRBV6-2/TRBV6-3,.,CASSYSRESPYEQYF,TGTGCCAGCAGTTACTCAAGGGAGTCCCCCTACGAGCAGTACTTC
few,TRBJ2-3,15,TRBV7-3,TRBD2,CASSLRGGGTDTQYF,TGTGCCAGCAGCTTACGGGGGGGCGGCACAGATACGCAGTATTTT
.,TRBJ1-2,14,TRBV11-2,.,CASSLTRANYGYTF,TGTGCCAGCAGCTTAACCAGGGCTAACTATGGCTACACCTTC
.,TRBJ1-1,14,TRBV5-1,.,CASRGTGMNTEAFF,TGCGCCAGCAGGGGAACAGGAATGAACACTGAAGCTTTCTTT
.,TRBJ1-1,14,TRBV18,.,CASSPPPGNTEAFF,TGTGCCAGCTCACCACCGCCAGGGAACACTGAAGCTTTCTTT
.,TRBJ2-7,14,TRBV7-2,.,CASSLDGTGLEQYF,TGTGCCAGCAGCTTAGACGGGACTGGTCTGGAGCAGTACTTC
.,TRBJ1-2,13,TRBV7-2,.,CASSLGGEYGYTF,TGTGCCAGCAGCTTAGGTGGGGAGTATGGCTACACCTTC
.,TRBJ2-3,14,TRBV3-1/TRBV3-2,.,CASSQGRVKNTQYF,TGTGCCAGCAGCCAAGGGAGGGTTAAAAATACGCAGTATTTT
once,TRBJ2-2,14,TRBV11-2,.,CASSLGRATGELFF,TGTGCCAGCAGCTTAGGGAGGGCCACCGGGGAGCTGTTTTTT
.,TRBJ2-1,16,TRBV7-9,.,CASSPTPRQVYNEQFF,TGTGCCAGCAGCCCAACGCCGAGACAGGTCTACAATGAGCAGTTCTTC
.,TRBJ1-1,11,TRBV28,.,CASTVLGEAFF,TGTGCCAGCACCGTCCTCGGTGAAGCTTTCTTT
.,TRBJ2-3,16,TRBV7-2,.,CASSLAGQGSTATQYF,TGTGCCAGCAGCTTAGCTGGCCAGGGTAGCACAGCTACGCAGTATTTT